This T cell receptor beta chain was captured in a study of CD8 T cells in ankylosing spondylitis. Notes on the study in general: Blood of patients with ankylosing spondylitis appeared to be characterized by a TCR beta motif of several highly homologous variants. Disease-linked clones bore a CD8+ phenotype and were relatively rare in peripheral blood. Reportedly, significant enrichment of disease-linked clones occurred in matched ankylosing spondylitis synovial fluid.

Of note for this clonotype: Its antigen is currently unknown.

TCR beta libraries were made by quantitative 5'-RACE with molecular barcodes. TCRdb reprocessed the 5' RACE reads via MiXCR and lists one record per CDR3 protein. The sample carries 200,000 to 250,000 distinct CDR3 sequences, around 16% recorded once. Germline CDR1 SEHNR, CDR2 FQNEAQ (reference sequence). This CDR3 spans 14 amino acids. The V segment lost 5 bases and the J segment 2 bases; nucleotides outside the gene matches: 6. The sample was blood, either unsorted or a sorted T cell fraction (not recorded which). This TCR came from a male donor with ankylosing spondylitis. This sequence joins TRBV7-9 and TRBJ2-7, with TRBD1 identical over 7 bases. CDR3 sequence reads: CASSDRDRPYEQYF. The CDR3 DNA is TGTGCCAGCAGCGACCGGGACAGACCCTACGAGCAGTACTTC.